A single sample gave rise to the 5 T cell receptor beta chains below, sequenced in a study of blood T cells in healthy people across ages. Then a second PCR, running roughly 6 to 11 cycles, was carried out with a sample-barcoded 5' primer and a J-beta primer mix. One entry per CDR3 protein results from TCRdb running MiXCR on the 5' RACE reads. The table shows roughly 930,000 distinct CDR3 sequences, with about 48% occurring only once. Sequenced input: blood. The receptors originated from a young man in good health.

V gene TRBV6-5 combines with J gene TRBJ1-5; the D is unclear. Germline CDR1 is MNHEY and CDR2 is SVGAGI. The V and J ends lost 6 bases and 7 bases respectively, with 16 bases between them. The CDR3 runs to 14 residues. The CDR3 reads CASRIGVGSQPQHF. The CDR3 bases are TGTGCCAGCAGAATCGGTGTTGGGTCGCAGCCCCAGCATTTT.

The chain couples TRBV6-1 to TRBJ1-1; D is unresolved. Trimming removed 7 bases at V and 10 bases at J, with 16 bases between. Germline lookup yields CDR1 MNHNS and CDR2 SASEGT. The CDR3 consists of 12 residues. The CDR3 DNA reads TGTGCCAGCATTTCGCTCGCGGTTAGAGCTTTCTTT. Translating it yields CASISLAVRAFF.

The chain joins TRBV7-2 to TRBJ1-1; the D gene is possibly TRBD1 (6 bases). Germline-derived CDR1 and CDR2 are SGHTA and FQGNSA. V gave up 3 bases and J gave up 1 base, with 12 bases separating them. The CDR3 consists of 15 residues. CDR3 protein: CASSFTPGQNTEAFF. The CDR3 DNA follows: TGTGCCAGCAGCTTTACCCCGGGACAGAACACTGAAGCTTTCTTT.

The V gene is TRBV10-3, the J gene TRBJ1-1, with D possibly being TRBD1 (6 bases). CDR1 is ENHRY and CDR2 is SYGVKD in the germline V gene. V was cut by 0 bases and J by 11 bases, with 19 bases left in between. The CDR3 spans 15 residues. The CDR3 DNA is TGTGCCATCAGTGAGTCGAGAATATCAGGGGTTTACGCTTTCTTT. Its translation is CAISESRISGVYAFF.

The sample holds many counts of this clonotype. V usage is TRBV3-1 and J usage is TRBJ2-4, with 7 bases identical to TRBD2. This CDR3 has 13 amino acids. V shed 0 bases and J 7 bases; nucleotides not matched to a gene: 0. The V gene's germline CDR1 is LGHDT and CDR2 YNNKEL (reference sequence). The CDR3 nucleotides are TGTGCCAGCAGCCAAGAGGGAGGGAACATTCAGTACTTC. It yields the protein CASSQEGGNIQYF.